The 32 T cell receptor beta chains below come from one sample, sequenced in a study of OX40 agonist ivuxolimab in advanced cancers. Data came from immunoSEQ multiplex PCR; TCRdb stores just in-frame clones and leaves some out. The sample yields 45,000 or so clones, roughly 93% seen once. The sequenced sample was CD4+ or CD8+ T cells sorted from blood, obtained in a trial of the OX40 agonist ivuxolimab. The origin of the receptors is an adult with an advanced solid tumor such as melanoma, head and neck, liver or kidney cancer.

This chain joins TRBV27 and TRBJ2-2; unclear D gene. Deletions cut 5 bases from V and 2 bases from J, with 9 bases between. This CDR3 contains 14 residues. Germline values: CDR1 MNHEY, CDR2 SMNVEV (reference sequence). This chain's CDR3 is CASSLRVNTGELFF. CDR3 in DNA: TGTGCCAGCAGTCTCCGGGTCAACACCGGGGAGCTGTTTTTT.

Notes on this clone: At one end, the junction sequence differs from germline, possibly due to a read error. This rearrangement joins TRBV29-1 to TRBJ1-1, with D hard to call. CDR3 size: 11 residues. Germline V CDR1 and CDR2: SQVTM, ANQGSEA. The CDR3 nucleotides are TGCAGCGTTGAAGGGAACCCTGAAGCTTTCTTT. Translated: CSVEGNPEAFF.

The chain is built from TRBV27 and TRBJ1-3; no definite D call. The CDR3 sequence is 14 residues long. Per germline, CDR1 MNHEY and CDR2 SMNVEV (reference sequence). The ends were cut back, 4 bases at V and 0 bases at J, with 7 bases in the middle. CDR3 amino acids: CASSSAGSGNTIYF. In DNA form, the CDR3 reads TGTGCCAGCAGTTCAGCGGGCTCTGGAAACACCATATATTTT.

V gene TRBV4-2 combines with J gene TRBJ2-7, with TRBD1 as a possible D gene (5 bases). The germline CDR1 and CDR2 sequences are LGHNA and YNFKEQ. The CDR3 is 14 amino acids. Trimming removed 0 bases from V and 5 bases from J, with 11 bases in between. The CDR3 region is CASSQEGQIHEQYF. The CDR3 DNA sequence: TGTGCCAGCAGCCAAGAGGGGCAGATACACGAGCAGTACTTC.

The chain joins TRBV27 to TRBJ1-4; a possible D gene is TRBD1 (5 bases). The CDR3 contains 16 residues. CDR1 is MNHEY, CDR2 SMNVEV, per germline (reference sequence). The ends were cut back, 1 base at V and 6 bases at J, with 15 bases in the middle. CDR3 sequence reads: CASSLYGREEDEKLFF. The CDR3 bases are TGTGCCAGCAGTTTATATGGCAGGGAAGAGGATGAAAAACTGTTTTTT.

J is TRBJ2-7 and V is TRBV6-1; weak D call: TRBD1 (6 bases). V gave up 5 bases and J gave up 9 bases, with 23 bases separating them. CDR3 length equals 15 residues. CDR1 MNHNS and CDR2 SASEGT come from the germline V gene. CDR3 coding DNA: TGTGCCAGCAGTACACGACAGGAGTATCCCTTCGGGCAGTACTTC. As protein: CASSTRQEYPFGQYF.

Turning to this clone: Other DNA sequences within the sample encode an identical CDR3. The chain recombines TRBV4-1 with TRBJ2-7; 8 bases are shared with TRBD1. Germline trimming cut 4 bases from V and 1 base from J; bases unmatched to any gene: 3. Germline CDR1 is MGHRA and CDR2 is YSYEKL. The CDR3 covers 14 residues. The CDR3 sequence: CASSPGQGSYEQYF. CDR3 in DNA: TGCGCCAGCAGCCCAGGACAGGGATCCTACGAGCAGTACTTC.

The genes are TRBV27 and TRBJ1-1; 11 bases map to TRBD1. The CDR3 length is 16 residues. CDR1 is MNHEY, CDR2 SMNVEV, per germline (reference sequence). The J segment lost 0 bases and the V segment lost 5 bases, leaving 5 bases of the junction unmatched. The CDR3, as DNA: TGTGCCAGCAGTCACGGGACAGGGGGTATGAACACTGAAGCTTTCTTT. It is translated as CASSHGTGGMNTEAFF.

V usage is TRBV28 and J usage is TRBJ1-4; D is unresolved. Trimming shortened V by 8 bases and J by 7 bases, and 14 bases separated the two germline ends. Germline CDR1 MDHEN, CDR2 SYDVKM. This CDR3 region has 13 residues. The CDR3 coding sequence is TGTGCCAGCGTCAAAACAGATAGTGAAAAACTGTTTTTT. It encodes CASVKTDSEKLFF.

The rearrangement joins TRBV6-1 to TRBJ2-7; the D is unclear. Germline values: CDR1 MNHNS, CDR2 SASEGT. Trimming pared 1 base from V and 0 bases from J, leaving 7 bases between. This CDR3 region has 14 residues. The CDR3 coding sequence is TGTGCCAGCAGTGAAGGAGGCAACTCCTACGAGCAGTACTTC. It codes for CASSEGGNSYEQYF.

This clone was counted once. CDR3 in amino acids: CAWSVLKENQPQHF. CDR3 sequence (DNA): TGTGCCTGGAGTGTATTAAAGGAAAATCAGCCCCAGCATTTT. The chain is built from TRBV30 and TRBJ1-5; D gene ambiguous. Deletions cut 0 bases from V and 4 bases from J, with 10 bases between. CDR3 size: 14 residues. Germline V lookup: CDR1 GTSNPN, CDR2 SVGIG (reference sequence).

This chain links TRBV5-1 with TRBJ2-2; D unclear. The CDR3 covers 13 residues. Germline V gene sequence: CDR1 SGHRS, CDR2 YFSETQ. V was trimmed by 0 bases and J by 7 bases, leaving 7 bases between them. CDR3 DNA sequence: TGCGCCAGCAGCTTGGTATCAAGCGGGGAGCTGTTTTTT. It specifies CASSLVSSGELFF.

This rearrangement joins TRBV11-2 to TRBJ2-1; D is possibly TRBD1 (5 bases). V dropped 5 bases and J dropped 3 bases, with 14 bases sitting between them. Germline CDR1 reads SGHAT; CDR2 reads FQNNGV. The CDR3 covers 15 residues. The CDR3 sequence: CASSPPSDIYNEQFF. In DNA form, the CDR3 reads TGTGCCAGCAGCCCCCCGTCGGACATCTACAATGAGCAGTTCTTC. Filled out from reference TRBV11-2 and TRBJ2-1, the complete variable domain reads EAGVAQSPRYKIIEKRQSVAFWCNPISGHATLYWYQQILGQGPKLLIQFQNNGVVDDSQLPKDRFSAERLKGVDSTLKIQPAKLEDSAVYLCASSPPSDIYNEQFFGPGTRLTVL.

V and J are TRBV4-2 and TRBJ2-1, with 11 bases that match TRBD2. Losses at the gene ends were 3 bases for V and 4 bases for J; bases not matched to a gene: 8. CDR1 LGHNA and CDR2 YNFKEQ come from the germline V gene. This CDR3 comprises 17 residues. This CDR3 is CASSHDTTSGVYNEQFF. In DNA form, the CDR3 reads TGTGCCAGCAGCCATGATACGACTAGCGGGGTTTACAATGAGCAGTTCTTC.

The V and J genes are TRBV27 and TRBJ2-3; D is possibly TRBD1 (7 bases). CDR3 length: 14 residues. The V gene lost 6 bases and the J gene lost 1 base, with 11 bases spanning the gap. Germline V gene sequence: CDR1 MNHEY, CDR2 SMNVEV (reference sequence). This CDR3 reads CASSQGGRTDTQYF. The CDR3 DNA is TGTGCCAGCAGCCAGGGGGGCCGCACAGATACGCAGTATTTT.

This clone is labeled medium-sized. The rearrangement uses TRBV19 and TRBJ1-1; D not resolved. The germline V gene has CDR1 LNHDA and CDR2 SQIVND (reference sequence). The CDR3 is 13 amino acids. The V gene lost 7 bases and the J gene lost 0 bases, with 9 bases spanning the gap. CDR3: CASIDSLNTEAFF. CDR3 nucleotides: TGTGCCAGTATTGACTCCCTGAACACTGAAGCTTTCTTT.

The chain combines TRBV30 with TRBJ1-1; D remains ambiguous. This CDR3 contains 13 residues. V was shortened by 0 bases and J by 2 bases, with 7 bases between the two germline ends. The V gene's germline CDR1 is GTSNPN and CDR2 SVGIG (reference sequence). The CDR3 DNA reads TGTGCCTGGAGTGTAGGTGTCAACACTGAAGCTTTCTTT. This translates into CAWSVGVNTEAFF.

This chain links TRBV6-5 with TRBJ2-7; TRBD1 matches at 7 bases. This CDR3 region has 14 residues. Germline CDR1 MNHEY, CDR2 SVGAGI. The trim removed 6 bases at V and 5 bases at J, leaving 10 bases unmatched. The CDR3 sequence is CASSHGQVSHEQYF. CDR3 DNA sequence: TGTGCCAGCAGCCACGGACAGGTATCCCACGAGCAGTACTTC.

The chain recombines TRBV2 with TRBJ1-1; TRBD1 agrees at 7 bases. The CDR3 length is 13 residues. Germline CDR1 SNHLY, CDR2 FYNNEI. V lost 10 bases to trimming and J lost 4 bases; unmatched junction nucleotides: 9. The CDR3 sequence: CATQTGKGTEAFF. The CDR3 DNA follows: TGTGCCACCCAGACAGGGAAGGGCACTGAAGCTTTCTTT.

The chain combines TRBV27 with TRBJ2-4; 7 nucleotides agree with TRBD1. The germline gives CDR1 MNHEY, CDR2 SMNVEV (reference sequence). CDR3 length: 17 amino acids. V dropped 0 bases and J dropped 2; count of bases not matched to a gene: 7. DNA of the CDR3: TGTGCCAGCAGTTTATCTTTTAGGGGGCTTACCAAAAACATTCAGTACTTC. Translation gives CASSLSFRGLTKNIQYF.

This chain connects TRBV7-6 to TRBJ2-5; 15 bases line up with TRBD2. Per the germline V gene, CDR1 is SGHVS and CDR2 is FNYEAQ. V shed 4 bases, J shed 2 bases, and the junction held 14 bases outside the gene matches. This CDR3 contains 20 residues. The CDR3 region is CASSSPFAEGLAGGQETQYF. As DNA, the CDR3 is TGTGCCAGCAGCTCCCCATTTGCGGAGGGACTAGCGGGGGGACAAGAGACCCAGTACTTC. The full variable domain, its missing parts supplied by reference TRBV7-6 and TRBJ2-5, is GAGVSQSPRYKVTKRGQDVALRCDPISGHVSLYWYRQALGQGPEFLTYFNYEAQQDKSGLPNDRFSAERPEGSISTLTIQRTEQRDSAMYRCASSSPFAEGLAGGQETQYFGPGTRLLVL.

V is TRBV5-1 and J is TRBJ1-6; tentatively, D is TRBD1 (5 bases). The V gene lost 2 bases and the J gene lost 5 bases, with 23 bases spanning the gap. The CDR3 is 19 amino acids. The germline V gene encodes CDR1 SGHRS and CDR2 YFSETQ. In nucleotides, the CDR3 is TGCGCCAGCAGCTTCCCCCCCCGGGACCCCGAAGAGAATAATTCACCCCTCCACTTT. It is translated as CASSFPPRDPEENNSPLHF.

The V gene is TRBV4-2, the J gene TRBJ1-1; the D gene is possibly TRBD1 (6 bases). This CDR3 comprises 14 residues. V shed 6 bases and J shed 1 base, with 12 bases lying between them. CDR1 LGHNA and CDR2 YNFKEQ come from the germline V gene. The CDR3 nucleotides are TGTGCCAGCAGAGCACAGGGAGCGAACACTGAAGCTTTCTTT. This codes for CASRAQGANTEAFF.

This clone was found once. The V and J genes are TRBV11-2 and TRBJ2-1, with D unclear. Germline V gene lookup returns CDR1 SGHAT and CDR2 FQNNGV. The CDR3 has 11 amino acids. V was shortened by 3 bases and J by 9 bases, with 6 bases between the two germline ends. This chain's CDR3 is CASSFVGEQFF. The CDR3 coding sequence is TGTGCCAGCAGCTTCGTAGGTGAGCAGTTCTTC.

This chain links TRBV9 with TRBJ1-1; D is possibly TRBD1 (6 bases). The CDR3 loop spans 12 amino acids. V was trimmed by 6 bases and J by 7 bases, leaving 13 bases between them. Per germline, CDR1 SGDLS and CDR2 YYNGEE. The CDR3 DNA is TGTGCCAGCACCCTGGACAGCATTGAAGCTTTCTTT. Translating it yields CASTLDSIEAFF.

Here the CDR3 reads CASSPIGMDEQYF. The DNA of the CDR3 is TGTGCCAGCAGCCCCATTGGCATGGACGAGCAGTACTTC. The genes are TRBV7-6 and TRBJ2-7; D is unresolved. V was shortened by 5 bases and J by 5 bases, with 13 bases between the two germline ends. Germline CDR1 SGHVS, CDR2 FNYEAQ. This CDR3 has 13 amino acids.

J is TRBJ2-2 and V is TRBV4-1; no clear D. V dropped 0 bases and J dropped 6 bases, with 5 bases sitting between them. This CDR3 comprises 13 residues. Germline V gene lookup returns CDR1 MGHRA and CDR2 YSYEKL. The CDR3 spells CASSQDSAGELFF. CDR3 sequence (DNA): TGCGCCAGCAGCCAAGATTCAGCCGGGGAGCTGTTTTTT.

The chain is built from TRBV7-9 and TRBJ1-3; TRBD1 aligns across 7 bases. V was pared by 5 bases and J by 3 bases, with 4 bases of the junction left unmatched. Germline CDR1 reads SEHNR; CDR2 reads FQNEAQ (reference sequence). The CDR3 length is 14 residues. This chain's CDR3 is CASSDWDSGNTIYF. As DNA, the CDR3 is TGTGCCAGCAGCGACTGGGACAGTGGAAACACCATATATTTT.

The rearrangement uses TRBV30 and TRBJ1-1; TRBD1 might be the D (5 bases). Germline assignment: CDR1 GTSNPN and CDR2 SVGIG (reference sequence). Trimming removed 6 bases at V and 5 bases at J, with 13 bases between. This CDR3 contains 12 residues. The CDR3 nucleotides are TGTGCCTGCTCTGGGGGGACGACTGAAGCTTTCTTT. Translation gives CACSGGTTEAFF. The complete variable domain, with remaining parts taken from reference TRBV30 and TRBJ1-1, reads SQTIHQWPATLVQPVGSPLSLECTVEGTSNPNLYWYRQAAGRGLQLLFYSVGIGQISSEVPQNLSASRPQDRQFILSSKKLLLSDSGFYLCACSGGTTEAFFGQGTRLTVV.

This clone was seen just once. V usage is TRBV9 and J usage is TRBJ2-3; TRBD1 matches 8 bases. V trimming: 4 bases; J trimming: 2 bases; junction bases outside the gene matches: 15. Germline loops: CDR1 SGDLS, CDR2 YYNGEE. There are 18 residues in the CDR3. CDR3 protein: CASSSHTLGQGLTDTQYF. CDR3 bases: TGTGCCAGCAGCTCACACACCCTTGGACAGGGACTCACAGATACGCAGTATTTT.

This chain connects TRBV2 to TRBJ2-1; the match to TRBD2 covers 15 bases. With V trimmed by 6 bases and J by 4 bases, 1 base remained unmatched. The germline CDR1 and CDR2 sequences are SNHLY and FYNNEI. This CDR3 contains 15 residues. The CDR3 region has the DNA TGTGCCAGCAGCGGACTAGCGGGAGGGTACAATGAGCAGTTCTTC. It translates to CASSGLAGGYNEQFF.

In DNA, the CDR3 is TGTGCCAGTACCTGGGACAGGGAGGTTGATGGCTACACCTTC. As protein: CASTWDREVDGYTF. This rearrangement joins TRBV19 to TRBJ1-2, with 9 bases lining up with TRBD1. The germline CDR1 and CDR2 sequences are LNHDA and SQIVND (reference sequence). The ends lost 7 bases at V and 6 bases at J; junction bases unmatched: 9. This CDR3 is built from 14 residues.